A selection of T cell receptor beta chains follows, all from one sample in a study of blood T cell repertoires in COVID-19. Method: immunoSEQ multiplex PCR; TCRdb's copy keeps in-frame clones and lacks some. The repertoire has about 480,000 clones, 70% to 90% of them found once; the top ten carry under 2%. Sequenced: PBMCs or T cells enriched from blood (not recorded which). The source of these receptors is a woman between 18 and 29 years old with acute COVID-19. The CDR3 runs from the conserved cysteine through the conserved F or W. Fields, in order: V gene, D gene, J gene, CDR3 protein, CDR3 DNA. The D gene is left open where the match is weak.

V gene: TRBV25-1
D gene: TRBD1
J gene: TRBJ1-2
CDR3 protein: CASSDIQGAVGYTF
CDR3 DNA: TGTGCCAGCAGTGACATACAGGGGGCGGTGGGCTACACCTTC

V gene: TRBV7-9
D gene: .
J gene: TRBJ1-2
CDR3 protein: CASSSTPGSDYTF
CDR3 DNA: TGTGCCAGCAGCTCCACTCCGGGGTCGGACTACACCTTC

V gene: TRBV20-1
D gene: .
J gene: TRBJ1-2
CDR3 protein: CSASYAGVNYGYTF
CDR3 DNA: TGCAGTGCTAGTTATGCAGGGGTTAACTATGGCTACACCTTC

V gene: TRBV9
D gene: .
J gene: TRBJ2-7
CDR3 protein: CASSIQGAPGAGEQYF
CDR3 DNA: TGTGCCAGCAGCATTCAAGGGGCCCCGGGAGCGGGCGAGCAGTACTTC

V gene: TRBV5-6
D gene: TRBD1
J gene: TRBJ1-1
CDR3 protein: CASRIRGITEAFF
CDR3 DNA: TGTGCCAGCAGAATCAGGGGGATCACTGAAGCTTTCTTT

V gene: TRBV19
D gene: TRBD1
J gene: TRBJ1-5
CDR3 protein: CASTESGTGNQPQHF
CDR3 DNA: TGTGCCAGTACAGAATCCGGGACAGGCAATCAGCCCCAGCATTTT

V gene: TRBV29-1
D gene: .
J gene: TRBJ2-1
CDR3 protein: CSVEVPDSIGFF
CDR3 DNA: TGCAGCGTTGAAGTTCCGGACTCAATTGGGTTCTTC

V gene: TRBV28
D gene: .
J gene: TRBJ2-1
CDR3 protein: CASSLFRNYNEQFF
CDR3 DNA: TGTGCCAGCAGTTTATTCAGGAATTACAATGAGCAGTTCTTC

V gene: TRBV28
D gene: .
J gene: TRBJ2-1
CDR3 protein: CASSSGFPSYNEQFF
CDR3 DNA: TGTGCCAGCAGTTCAGGGTTCCCCTCCTACAATGAGCAGTTCTTC

V gene: TRBV9
D gene: .
J gene: TRBJ2-5
CDR3 protein: CASSPGIMGSETQYF
CDR3 DNA: TGTGCCAGCAGCCCGGGGATAATGGGATCGGAGACCCAGTACTTC

V gene: TRBV4-1
D gene: .
J gene: TRBJ1-2
CDR3 protein: CASSQDTRARYGYTF
CDR3 DNA: TGCGCCAGCAGCCAAGATACGAGGGCCCGATATGGCTACACCTTC

V gene: TRBV28
D gene: .
J gene: TRBJ1-3
CDR3 protein: CASNGVVNSGNTIYF
CDR3 DNA: TGTGCCAGCAACGGAGTGGTAAACTCTGGAAACACCATATATTTT